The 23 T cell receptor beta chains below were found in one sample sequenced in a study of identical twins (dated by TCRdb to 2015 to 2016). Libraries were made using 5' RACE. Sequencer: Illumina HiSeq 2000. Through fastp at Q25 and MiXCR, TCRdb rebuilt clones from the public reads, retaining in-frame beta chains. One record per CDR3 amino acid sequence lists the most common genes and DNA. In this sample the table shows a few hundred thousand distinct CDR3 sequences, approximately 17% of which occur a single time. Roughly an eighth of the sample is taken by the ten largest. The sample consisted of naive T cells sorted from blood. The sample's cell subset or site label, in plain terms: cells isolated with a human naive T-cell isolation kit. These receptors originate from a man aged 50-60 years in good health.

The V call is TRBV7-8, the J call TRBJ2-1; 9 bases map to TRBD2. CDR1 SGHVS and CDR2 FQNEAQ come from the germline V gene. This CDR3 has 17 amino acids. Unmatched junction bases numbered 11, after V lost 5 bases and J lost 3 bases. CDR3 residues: CASSAHRVAGVYNEQFF. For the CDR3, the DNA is TGTGCCAGCAGCGCCCACAGAGTAGCGGGAGTCTACAATGAGCAGTTCTTC.

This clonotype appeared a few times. Here the CDR3 reads CSVGDRGYGYTF. The CDR3 DNA reads as TGCAGCGTTGGGGACAGGGGCTATGGCTACACCTTC. The gene calls are TRBV29-1 and TRBJ1-2; TRBD1 matches 10 bases. This CDR3 spans 12 amino acids. The ends lost 4 bases at V and 4 bases at J; junction bases unmatched: 0. Looked up from germline, CDR1 is SQVTM and CDR2 is ANQGSEA.

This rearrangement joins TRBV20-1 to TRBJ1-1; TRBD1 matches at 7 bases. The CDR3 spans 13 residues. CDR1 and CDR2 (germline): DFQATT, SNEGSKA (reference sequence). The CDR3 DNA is TGCACTGTACAGGGGAGTTTTAACACTGAAGCTTTCTTT. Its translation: CTVQGSFNTEAFF.

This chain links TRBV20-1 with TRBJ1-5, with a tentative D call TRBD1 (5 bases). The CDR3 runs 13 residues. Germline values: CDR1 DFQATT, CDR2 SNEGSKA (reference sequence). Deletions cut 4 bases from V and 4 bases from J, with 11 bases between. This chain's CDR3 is CSATSGPNQPQHF. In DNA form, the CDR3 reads TGCAGTGCTACCTCGGGGCCTAATCAGCCCCAGCATTTT.

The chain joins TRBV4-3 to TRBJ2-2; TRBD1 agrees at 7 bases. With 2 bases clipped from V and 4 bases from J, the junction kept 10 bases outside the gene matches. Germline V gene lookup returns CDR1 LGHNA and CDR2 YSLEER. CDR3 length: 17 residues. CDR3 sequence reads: CASSQPPGQSPTGELFF. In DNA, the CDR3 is TGCGCCAGCAGCCAACCCCCGGGACAGAGCCCCACCGGGGAGCTGTTTTTT.

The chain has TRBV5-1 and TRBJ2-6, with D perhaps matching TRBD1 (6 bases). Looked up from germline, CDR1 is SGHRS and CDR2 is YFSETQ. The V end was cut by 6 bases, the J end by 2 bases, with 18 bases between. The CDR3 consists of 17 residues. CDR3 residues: CASTFRQTGTGANVLTF. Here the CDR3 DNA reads TGCGCCAGCACCTTCCGCCAGACAGGCACTGGGGCCAACGTCCTGACTTTC.

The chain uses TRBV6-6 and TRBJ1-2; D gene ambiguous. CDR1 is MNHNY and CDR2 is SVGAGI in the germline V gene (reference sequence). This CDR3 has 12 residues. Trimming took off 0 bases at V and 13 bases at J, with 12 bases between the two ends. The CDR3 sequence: CASSYSFGYFTF. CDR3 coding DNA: TGTGCCAGCAGTTACTCGTTTGGCTACTTCACCTTC.

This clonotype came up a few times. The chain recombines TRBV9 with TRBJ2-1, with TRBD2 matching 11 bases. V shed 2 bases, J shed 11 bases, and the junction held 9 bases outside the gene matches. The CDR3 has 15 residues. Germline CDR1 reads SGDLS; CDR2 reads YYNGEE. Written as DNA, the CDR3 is TGTGCCAGCAGCGTGACCGGGACTAGCGGTAATAAGCAGTTCTTC. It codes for CASSVTGTSGNKQFF. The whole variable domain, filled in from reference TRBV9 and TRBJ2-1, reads DSGVTQTPKHLITATGQRVTLRCSPRSGDLSVYWYQQSLDQGLQFLIQYYNGEERAKGNILERFSAQQFPDLHSELNLSSLELGDSALYFCASSVTGTSGNKQFFGPGTRLTVL.

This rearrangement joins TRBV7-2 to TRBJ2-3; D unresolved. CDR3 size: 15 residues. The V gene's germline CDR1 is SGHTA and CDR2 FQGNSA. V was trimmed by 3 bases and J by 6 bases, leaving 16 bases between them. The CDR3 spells CASSLGLKWDDTQYF. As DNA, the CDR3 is TGTGCCAGCAGCTTGGGCCTAAAGTGGGATGATACGCAGTATTTT.

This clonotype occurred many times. CDR3 DNA: TGCAGTGCCCGAGATCCTCCGGGGCCCAATTCACCCCTCCACTTT. As protein: CSARDPPGPNSPLHF. The V call is TRBV20-1, the J call TRBJ1-6; a possible D gene is TRBD1 (5 bases). Trimming stripped 6 bases from V and 7 bases from J, with 19 bases between. The V gene's germline CDR1 is DFQATT and CDR2 SNEGSKA (reference sequence). The CDR3 loop spans 15 amino acids.

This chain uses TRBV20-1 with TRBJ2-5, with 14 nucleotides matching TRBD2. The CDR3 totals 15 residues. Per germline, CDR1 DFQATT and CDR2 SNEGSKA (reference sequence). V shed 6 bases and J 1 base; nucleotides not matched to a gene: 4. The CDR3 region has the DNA TGCAGTGCCAAGGGACTAGCGGGGGCCCAAGAGACCCAGTACTTC. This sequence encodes CSAKGLAGAQETQYF.

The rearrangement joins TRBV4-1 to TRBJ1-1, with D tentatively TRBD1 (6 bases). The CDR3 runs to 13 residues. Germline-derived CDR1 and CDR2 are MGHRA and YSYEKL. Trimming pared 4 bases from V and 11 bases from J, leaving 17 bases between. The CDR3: CASSPRGAWAAFF. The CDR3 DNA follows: TGCGCCAGCAGCCCAAGGGGGGCCTGGGCCGCTTTCTTT.

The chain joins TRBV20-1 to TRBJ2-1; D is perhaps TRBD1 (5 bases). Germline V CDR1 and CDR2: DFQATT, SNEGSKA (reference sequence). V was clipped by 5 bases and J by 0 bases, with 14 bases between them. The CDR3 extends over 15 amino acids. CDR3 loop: CSAADSYSSYNEQFF. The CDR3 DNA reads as TGCAGTGCTGCTGACAGCTACAGCTCCTACAATGAGCAGTTCTTC.

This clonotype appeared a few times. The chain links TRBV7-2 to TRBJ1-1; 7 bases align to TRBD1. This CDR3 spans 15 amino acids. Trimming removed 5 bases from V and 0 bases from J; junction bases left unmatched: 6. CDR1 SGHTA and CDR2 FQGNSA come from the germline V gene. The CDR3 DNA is TGTGCCAGCAGCCAGCCGACAGGGTTGAACACTGAAGCTTTCTTT. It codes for CASSQPTGLNTEAFF.

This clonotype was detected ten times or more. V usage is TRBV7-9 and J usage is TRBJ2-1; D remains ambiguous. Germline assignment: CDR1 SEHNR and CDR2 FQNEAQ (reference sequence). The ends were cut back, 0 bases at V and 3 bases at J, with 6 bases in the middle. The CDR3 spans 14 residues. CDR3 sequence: CASSLAENYNEQFF. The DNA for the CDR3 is TGTGCCAGCAGCTTAGCGGAGAACTACAATGAGCAGTTCTTC. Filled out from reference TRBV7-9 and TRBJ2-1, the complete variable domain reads DTGVSQNPRHKITKRGQNVTFRCDPISEHNRLYWYRQTLGQGPEFLTYFQNEAQLEKSRLLSDRFSAERPKGSFSTLEIQRTEQGDSAMYLCASSLAENYNEQFFGPGTRLTVL.

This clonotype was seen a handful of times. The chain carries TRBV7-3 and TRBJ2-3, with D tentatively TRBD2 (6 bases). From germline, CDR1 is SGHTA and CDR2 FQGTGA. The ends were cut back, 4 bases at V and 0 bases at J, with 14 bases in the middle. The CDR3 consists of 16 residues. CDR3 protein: CASSWGLQPSTDTQYF. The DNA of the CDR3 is TGTGCCAGCAGCTGGGGACTGCAACCTAGCACAGATACGCAGTATTTT.

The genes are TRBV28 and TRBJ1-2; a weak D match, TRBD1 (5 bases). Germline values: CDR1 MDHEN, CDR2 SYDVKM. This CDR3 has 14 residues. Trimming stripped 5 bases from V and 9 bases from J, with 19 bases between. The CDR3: CASSDPGAVGSYTF. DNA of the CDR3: TGTGCCAGCAGTGACCCTGGGGCGGTGGGTAGCTACACCTTC.

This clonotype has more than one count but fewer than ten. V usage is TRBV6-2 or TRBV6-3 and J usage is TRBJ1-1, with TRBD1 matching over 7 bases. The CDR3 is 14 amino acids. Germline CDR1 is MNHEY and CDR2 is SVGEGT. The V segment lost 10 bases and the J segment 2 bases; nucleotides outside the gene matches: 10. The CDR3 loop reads CATTRGQHNTEAFF. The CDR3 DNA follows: TGTGCCACCACGCGGGGACAGCACAACACTGAAGCTTTCTTT.

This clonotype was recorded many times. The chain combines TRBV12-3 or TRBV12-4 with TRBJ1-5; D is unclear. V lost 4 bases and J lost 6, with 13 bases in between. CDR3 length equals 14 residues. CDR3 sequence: CASSSSRAIQPQHF. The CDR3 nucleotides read TGTGCCAGCAGTTCCTCCCGGGCCATTCAGCCCCAGCATTTT.

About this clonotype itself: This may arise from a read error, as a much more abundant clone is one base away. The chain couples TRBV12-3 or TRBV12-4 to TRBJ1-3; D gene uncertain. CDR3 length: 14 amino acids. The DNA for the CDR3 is TGTGCCAGCAGACAGATCACCTCTGGAAACGCCATATATTTT. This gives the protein CASRQITSGNAIYF.

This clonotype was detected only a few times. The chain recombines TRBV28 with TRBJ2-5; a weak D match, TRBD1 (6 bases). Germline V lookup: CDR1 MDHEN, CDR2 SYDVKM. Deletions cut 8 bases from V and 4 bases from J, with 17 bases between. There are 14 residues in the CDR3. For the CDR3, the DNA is TGTGCCAGCTCGCACACAGGGATGGTAGAGACCCAGTACTTC. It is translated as CASSHTGMVETQYF.

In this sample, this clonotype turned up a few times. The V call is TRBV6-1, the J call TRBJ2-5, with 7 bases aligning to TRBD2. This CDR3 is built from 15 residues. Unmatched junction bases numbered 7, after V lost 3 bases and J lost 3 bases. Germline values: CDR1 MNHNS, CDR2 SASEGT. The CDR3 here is CASSDSLAVKETQYF. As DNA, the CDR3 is TGTGCCAGCAGTGATTCTCTAGCGGTGAAAGAGACCCAGTACTTC.

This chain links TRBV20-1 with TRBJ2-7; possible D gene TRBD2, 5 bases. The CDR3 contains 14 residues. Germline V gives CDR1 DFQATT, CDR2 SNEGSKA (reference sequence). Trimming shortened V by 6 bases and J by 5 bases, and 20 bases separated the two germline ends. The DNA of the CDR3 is TGCAGTGCACAAACCCCGGGGTTCGGGGACGAGCAGTACTTC. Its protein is CSAQTPGFGDEQYF.